This T cell receptor (beta chain) comes out of a study of PD-L1 blockade in urothelial cancer. In the study overall: Blood was tested 3 weeks (second dose) and 6 weeks into treatment.

Points from the study as a whole: Pretreatment TCR clonality in blood under the median foretold superior survival. For durable-benefit patients, tumor-associated blood clones expanded more at 3 weeks.

The ends lost 6 bases at V and 1 base at J; junction bases unmatched: 6. CDR3 length: 16 amino acids. In germline, CDR1 is MNHNY, CDR2 SVGAGI (reference sequence). As regards this clone: Its antigen is unidentified.

Described time point: pretreatment peripheral blood. Per patient, between 1 and 8 samples were collected at pretreatment and on-treatment time points. Clones were sequenced by immunoSEQ multiplex PCR, and TCRdb holds only the in-frame ones, with some missing. Here the sample spans tens of thousands of clones, around 80% being singletons. The chain joins TRBV6-6 to TRBJ2-6; 7 bases map to TRBD1. This clonotype was sampled from a man aged 70-80 years with urothelial cancer. The source was PBMCs, collected around atezolizumab (anti-PD-L1) treatment. CDR3 sequence (DNA): TGTGCCAGCAGCCGCACGACAGGGTCTGGGGCCAACGTCCTGACTTTC. Protein: CASSRTTGSGANVLTF.